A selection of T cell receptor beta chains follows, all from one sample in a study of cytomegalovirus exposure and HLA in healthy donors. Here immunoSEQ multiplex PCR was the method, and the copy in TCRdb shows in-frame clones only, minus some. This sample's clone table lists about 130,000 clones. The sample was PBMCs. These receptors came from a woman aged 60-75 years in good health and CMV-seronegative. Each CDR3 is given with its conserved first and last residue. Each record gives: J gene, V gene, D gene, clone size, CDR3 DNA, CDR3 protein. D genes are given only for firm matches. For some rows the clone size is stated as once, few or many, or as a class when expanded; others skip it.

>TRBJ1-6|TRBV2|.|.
TGTGCCAGCAGTAACCAATTCGGTAATTCACCCCTCCACTTT
CASSNQFGNSPLHF
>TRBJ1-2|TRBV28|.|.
TGTGCCAGCAGTACAGGGACCAGCTACACCTTC
CASSTGTSYTF
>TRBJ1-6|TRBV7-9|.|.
TGTGCCAGCAGCCTCGTGGGGCAGGGTTCACCCCTCCACTTT
CASSLVGQGSPLHF
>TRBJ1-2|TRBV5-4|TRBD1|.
TGTGCCAGCAGCCCGACACAGGGGGCAGTAAGTGGCTACACCTTC
CASSPTQGAVSGYTF
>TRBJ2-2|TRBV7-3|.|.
TGTGCCAGCAGCTCCCGGGGTAGCGGAGTCGGGGAGCTGTTTTTT
CASSSRGSGVGELFF
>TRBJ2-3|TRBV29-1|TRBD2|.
TGCAGCGTTGAGGTCGGCGGGAGACCCACAGATACGCAGTATTTT
CSVEVGGRPTDTQYF
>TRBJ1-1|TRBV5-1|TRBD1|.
TGCGCCAGCAGCTTTGGGACAGGGGCTGAAGCTTTCTTT
CASSFGTGAEAFF
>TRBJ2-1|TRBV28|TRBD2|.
TGTGCCAGCACCGGGACTAGCTACAATGAGCAGTTCTTC
CASTGTSYNEQFF
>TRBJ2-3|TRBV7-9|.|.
TGTGCCAGCAGCTACGGGACACCCAGTGATACGCAGTATTTT
CASSYGTPSDTQYF
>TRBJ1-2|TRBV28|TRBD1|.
TGTGCCAGCAGTTTGGGACAGGGGTTAAACTATGGCTACACCTTC
CASSLGQGLNYGYTF
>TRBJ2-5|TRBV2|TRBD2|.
TGTGCCAGCAGTGCTAGCGGGAAGCAAGAGACCCAGTACTTC
CASSASGKQETQYF
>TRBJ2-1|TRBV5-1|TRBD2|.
TGCGCCAGCAGGCATACTAGCGGGAGGGCCAGGGAGCAGTTCTTC
CASRHTSGRAREQFF
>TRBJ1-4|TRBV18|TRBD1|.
TGTGCCAGCTCACCACCCGTTGGACAGGGTGATGAAAAACTGTTTTTT
CASSPPVGQGDEKLFF
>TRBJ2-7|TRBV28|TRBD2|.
TGTGCCAGCAGTTTCGGACTAGCGGCCTACGAGCAGTACTTC
CASSFGLAAYEQYF
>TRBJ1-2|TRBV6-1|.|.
TGTGCCAGCAGTGACAGGGGAAGGCTCTATGGCTACACCTTC
CASSDRGRLYGYTF
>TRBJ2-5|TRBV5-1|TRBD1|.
TGCGCCAGCAGCTTGTGGGACAGGGGGCGGGAGACCCAGTACTTC
CASSLWDRGRETQYF
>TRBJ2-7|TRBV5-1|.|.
TGCGCCAGCAGCCTCTATCAGGGGAACGAGCAGTACTTC
CASSLYQGNEQYF
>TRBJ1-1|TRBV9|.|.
TGTGCCAGCGCCCAGGGTTACGGCCTGAACACTGAAGCTTTCTTT
CASAQGYGLNTEAFF
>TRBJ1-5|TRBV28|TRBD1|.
TGTGCCAGCAGTTCGAACAGGGGCGGCAATCAGCCCCAGCATTTT
CASSSNRGGNQPQHF
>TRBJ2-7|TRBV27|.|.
TGTGCCAGCAACCCGGGGGAGTCGGTGGAGAGCGAGCAGTACTTC
CASNPGESVESEQYF
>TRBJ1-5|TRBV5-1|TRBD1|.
TGCGCCAGCAGCCCGGAAGGGACAGGGGTAAGTCAGCCCCAGCATTTT
CASSPEGTGVSQPQHF
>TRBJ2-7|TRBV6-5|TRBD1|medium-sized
TGTGCCATATACCCCCGGGACAGGGGCCGTTACGAGCAGTACTTC
CAIYPRDRGRYEQYF
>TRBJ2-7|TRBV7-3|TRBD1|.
TGTGCCAGCAGCCCAGGGACAGGGGGCTCCTACGAGCAGTACTTC
CASSPGTGGSYEQYF
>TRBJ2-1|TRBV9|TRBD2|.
TGTGCCAGCAGCCGGGACTACCACAATGAGCAGTTCTTC
CASSRDYHNEQFF
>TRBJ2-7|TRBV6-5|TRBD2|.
TGTGCCAGCAGTTACTCTACGGGAGGGCCCGCCTACGAGCAGTACTTC
CASSYSTGGPAYEQYF
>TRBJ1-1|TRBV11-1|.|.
TGTGCCAGCAGCTTAGTATTTGGAGTGGAATCTTTCTTT
CASSLVFGVESFF
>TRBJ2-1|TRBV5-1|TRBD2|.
TGCGCCAGCAGCTTGCCGGGACTAGCGGGGAACAATGAACAGTTCTTC
CASSLPGLAGNNEQFF
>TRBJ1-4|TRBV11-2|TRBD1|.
TGTGCCAGCAGCTCCCACCGGATACCGGGACAGCGAATAATTGAAAAACTGTTTTTT
CASSSHRIPGQRIIEKLFF
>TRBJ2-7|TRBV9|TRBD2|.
TGTGCCAGCAGCGTGGGACTAGAACACTACGAGCAGTACTTC
CASSVGLEHYEQYF
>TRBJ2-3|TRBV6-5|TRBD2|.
TGTGCCAGCAGTTTAAGGCTAGCGGCGACCCGATCGCAGTATTTT
CASSLRLAATRSQYF
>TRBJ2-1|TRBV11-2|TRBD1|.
TGTGCCAGCAGCCAATGGGACAGGGGGCACCACAATGAGCAGTTCTTC
CASSQWDRGHHNEQFF
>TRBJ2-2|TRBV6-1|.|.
TGTGCCACCATATTATACCAGGGGCGGACCGGGGAGCTGTTTTTT
CATILYQGRTGELFF
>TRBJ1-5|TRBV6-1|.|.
TGTGCCAGCAGTGATTTCTTAGGCAGGGCGTATAGCAATCAGCCCCAGCATTTT
CASSDFLGRAYSNQPQHF
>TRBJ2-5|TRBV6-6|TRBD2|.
TGTGCCAGCAGCGACCGGGGGGGTTGGCAAGAGACCCAGTACTTC
CASSDRGGWQETQYF
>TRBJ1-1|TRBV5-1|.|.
TGCGCCAGCAGCCTACAGGGTGCGGACACTGAAGCTTTCTTT
CASSLQGADTEAFF
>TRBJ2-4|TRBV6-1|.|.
TGTGCCAGCAGTACCCAAGGGGGGGTCAAAAACATTCAGTACTTC
CASSTQGGVKNIQYF
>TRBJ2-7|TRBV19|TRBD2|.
TGTGCCAGTAGTATTAAGGTCCAAACTAGCGCCGTCTACGAGCAGTACTTC
CASSIKVQTSAVYEQYF
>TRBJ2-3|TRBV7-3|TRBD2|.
TGTGCCAGCAGCCCCGGACTAGCGGGGGGAGATACGCAGTATTTT
CASSPGLAGGDTQYF
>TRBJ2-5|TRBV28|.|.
TGTGCCAGCAGTTCCGGAGGCAGTAGAGAGACCCAGTACTTC
CASSSGGSRETQYF
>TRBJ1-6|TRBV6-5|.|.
TGTGCCAGCAGTTACCGGCAGGGCGGTTCACCCCTCCACTTT
CASSYRQGGSPLHF
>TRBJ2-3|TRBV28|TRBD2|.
TGTGCCAGCACCGTGAGCGGGGTTAGGATGGATACGCAGTATTTT
CASTVSGVRMDTQYF
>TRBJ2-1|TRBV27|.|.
TGTGCCAGCAGTTTATCGACGGGGGTACTCTACAATGAGCAGTTCTTC
CASSLSTGVLYNEQFF
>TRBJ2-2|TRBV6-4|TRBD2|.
TGTGCCAGCAGTGGTCTAGCGGGGGCCGGGGAGCTGTTTTTT
CASSGLAGAGELFF
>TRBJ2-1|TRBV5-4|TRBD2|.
TGTGCCAGCAGCTTGGGGACTAGTCCCTACAATGAGCAGTTCTTC
CASSLGTSPYNEQFF
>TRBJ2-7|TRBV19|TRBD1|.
TGTGCCAGTAGTAAAACAGGGGGCTCTTTCGACGAGCAGTACTTC
CASSKTGGSFDEQYF
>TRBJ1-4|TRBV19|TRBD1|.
TGTGCCAGTACTGGGACAGGGGATGTAAAACTGTTTTTT
CASTGTGDVKLFF
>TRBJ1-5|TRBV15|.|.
TGTGCCACCAGCGCCCGACAGGGCAATCAGCCCCAGCATTTT
CATSARQGNQPQHF
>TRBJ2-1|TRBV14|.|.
TGTGCCAGCAGCCCCCCCGGAGCCCCACGATACAATGAGCAGTTCTTC
CASSPPGAPRYNEQFF
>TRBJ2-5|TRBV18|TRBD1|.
TGTGCCAGCTCACGAAACCTTGGGACAGTCCAAGAGACCCAGTACTTC
CASSRNLGTVQETQYF